These 22 T cell receptor beta chains came from one sample sequenced in a study of blood T cell repertoires in COVID-19. Clones were sequenced by immunoSEQ multiplex PCR, and TCRdb holds only the in-frame ones, with some missing. The repertoire consists of tens of thousands of clones, with around 84% occurring once and the leading ten covering approximately 17%. Source material: peripheral blood. The receptors come from a man aged 65-85 years with active COVID-19.

This chain joins TRBV4-3 and TRBJ1-1; D is ambiguous. Germline V gene lookup returns CDR1 LGHNA and CDR2 YSLEER. The CDR3 length is 15 residues. Deletions cut 4 bases from V and 2 bases from J, with 14 bases between. The CDR3 reads CASSRSSRGNTEAFF. The CDR3 DNA sequence: TGCGCCAGCAGCCGCTCTAGCCGGGGTAACACTGAAGCTTTCTTT.

J is TRBJ1-4 and V is TRBV24-1, with 8 bases that match TRBD1. V lost 2 bases, J lost 7 bases, and 5 bases stayed unmatched. Germline V gene sequence: CDR1 KGHDR, CDR2 SFDVKD. This CDR3 spans 15 amino acids. The CDR3 is CATSDSRGPSEKLFF. CDR3 coding DNA: TGTGCCACCAGTGATTCCAGGGGGCCGAGTGAAAAACTGTTTTTT.

The CDR3 DNA reads as TGTGCCAGCAGTGACAGATCAGGGATCCCCGGGGAGCTGTTTTTT. Amino acid sequence: CASSDRSGIPGELFF. The chain links TRBV2 to TRBJ2-2, with D maybe TRBD1 (5 bases). From germline, CDR1 is SNHLY and CDR2 FYNNEI. The CDR3 runs to 15 residues. V gave up 3 bases and J gave up 6 bases, with 14 bases separating them.

V usage is TRBV5-4 and J usage is TRBJ1-6; possible D gene TRBD1, 6 bases. Germline assignment: CDR1 SGHNT and CDR2 YYREEE (reference sequence). The CDR3 length is 14 residues. V was shortened by 0 bases and J by 16 bases, with 17 bases between the two germline ends. In nucleotides, the CDR3 is TGTGCCAGCAGCTTGGACGGACAGCCCTGGATGCTCCACTTT. Its translation: CASSLDGQPWMLHF.

The chain joins TRBV6-5 to TRBJ2-3; weak D call: TRBD2 (5 bases). CDR1 and CDR2 (germline): MNHEY, SVGAGI. The V end was cut by 7 bases, the J end by 6 bases, with 17 bases between. The length of the CDR3 is 14 residues. The CDR3 DNA reads as TGTGCCAGCACCTCCGGGGATTCTTTGGATACGCAGTATTTT. Translation: CASTSGDSLDTQYF.

The V and J genes are TRBV30 and TRBJ2-2; 7 bases fit TRBD2. The CDR3 has 15 amino acids. V was pared by 3 bases and J by 1 base, with 5 bases of the junction left unmatched. The germline gives CDR1 GTSNPN, CDR2 SVGIG (reference sequence). CDR3 region: CAWSRLAENTGELFF. The CDR3, as DNA: TGTGCCTGGAGCAGGCTAGCGGAGAACACCGGGGAGCTGTTTTTT.

The chain employs TRBV4-1 and TRBJ2-1, with 8 bases fitting TRBD2. Trimming took 1 base from V and 5 from J; bases not matched to a gene: 7. Germline V lookup: CDR1 MGHRA, CDR2 YSYEKL. The CDR3 totals 16 residues. CDR3 nucleotides: TGCGCCAGCAGCCAAGTAGAGGGCGGGAGGAACAATGAGCAGTTCTTC. Its protein product is CASSQVEGGRNNEQFF.

The gene calls are TRBV11-3 and TRBJ2-7; 7 nucleotides agree with TRBD1. V shed 1 base and J 6 bases; nucleotides not matched to a gene: 3. The CDR3 covers 13 residues. Germline values: CDR1 SGHNT, CDR2 YENEEA. The CDR3 region is CASSLGTGREQYF. As DNA, the CDR3 is TGTGCCAGCAGCTTAGGGACAGGCCGCGAGCAGTACTTC.

This sequence joins TRBV6-5 and TRBJ2-3; 9 bases agree with TRBD1. CDR3 length equals 15 residues. Germline lookup yields CDR1 MNHEY and CDR2 SVGAGI. Trimming removed 6 bases from V and 7 bases from J; junction bases left unmatched: 11. In nucleotides, the CDR3 is TGTGCCAGCAGCCCCGGGACAGGGAAAACAAATACGCAGTATTTT. This codes for CASSPGTGKTNTQYF.

The chain links TRBV7-3 to TRBJ2-3; 8 nucleotides match TRBD2. V was clipped by 2 bases and J by 1 base; unmatched bases: 8. There are 17 residues in the CDR3. Germline V gene data show CDR1 as SGHTA and CDR2 as FQGTGA. CDR3 nucleotides: TGTGCCAGCAGCTTAGACCCAGCGGGAGTGGGCACAGATACGCAGTATTTT. Amino acid sequence: CASSLDPAGVGTDTQYF.

This chain links TRBV6-6 with TRBJ2-2; no firm D call. CDR1 MNHNY and CDR2 SVGAGI come from the germline V gene (reference sequence). The CDR3 spans 16 residues. The germline V and J ends were trimmed by 7 bases and 4 bases, with 19 bases remaining between them. The CDR3 protein is CASINPASTGTGELFF. CDR3 coding DNA: TGTGCCAGCATCAACCCCGCGTCCACGGGCACCGGGGAGCTGTTTTTT.

The chain uses TRBV7-9 and TRBJ2-7; tentatively, D is TRBD2 (6 bases). There are 16 residues in the CDR3. V was pared by 5 bases and J by 0 bases, with 17 bases between. Germline CDR1 SEHNR, CDR2 FQNEAQ (reference sequence). CDR3 DNA: TGTGCCAGCAGCCGCCCGGGAGTAGCGAGCTCCTACGAGCAGTACTTC. Its translation: CASSRPGVASSYEQYF.

In the case of this clone: One end of the junction fails to match germline, which may point to a read error. The rearrangement joins TRBV3-1 (or the pseudogene TRBV3-2) to TRBJ1-2; 7 bases line up with TRBD1. The CDR3 has 15 amino acids. The germline V gene encodes CDR1 LGHDT and CDR2 YNNKEL (reference sequence). The CDR3 protein is CAGSQATGDGYGYTF. CDR3 DNA: TGTGCCGGCAGCCAAGCAACAGGGGATGGCTATGGCTACACCTTC.

V usage is TRBV2 and J usage is TRBJ2-1, with a possible D match to TRBD2 (6 bases). CDR3 length: 14 residues. The germline V gene encodes CDR1 SNHLY and CDR2 FYNNEI. Trimming cost V 5 bases and J 10 bases, with 18 bases left between them. The CDR3 coding sequence is TGTGCCAGCAGTTTCGGGAGAGGAATGAAGGAGCAGTTCTTC. It encodes CASSFGRGMKEQFF.

This rearrangement joins TRBV20-1 to TRBJ1-6; D gene ambiguous. V was trimmed by 3 bases and J by 3 bases, leaving 12 bases between them. The CDR3 is 15 amino acids. Germline CDR1 is DFQATT and CDR2 is SNEGSKA (reference sequence). The CDR3: CSASRGSIYNSPLHF. CDR3 DNA: TGCAGTGCTAGTAGAGGTTCCATCTATAATTCACCCCTCCACTTT.

This clone was seen only a few times. The chain couples TRBV28 to TRBJ1-5; D not resolved. This CDR3 region has 13 residues. CDR1 and CDR2 (germline): MDHEN, SYDVKM. V gave up 3 bases and J gave up 8 bases, with 11 bases separating them. In DNA, the CDR3 is TGTGCCAGCAGTTTGGAGGGCCAAAAGCCCCAGCATTTT. Translating gives CASSLEGQKPQHF.

This sequence joins TRBV5-1 and TRBJ1-1, with TRBD1 identical over 8 bases. Losses at the gene ends were 1 base for V and 1 base for J; bases not matched to a gene: 6. The CDR3 covers 16 residues. Germline V CDR1 and CDR2: SGHRS, YFSETQ. The CDR3 sequence is CASSLRAGGQNTEAFF. The CDR3, as DNA: TGCGCCAGCAGCTTGAGGGCAGGGGGCCAGAACACTGAAGCTTTCTTT. Together with reference TRBV5-1 and TRBJ1-1, the CDR3 gives the full variable domain: KAGVTQTPRYLIKTRGQQVTLSCSPISGHRSVSWYQQTPGQGLQFLFEYFSETQRNKGNFPGRFSGRQFSNSRSEMNVSTLELGDSALYLCASSLRAGGQNTEAFFGQGTRLTVV.

This chain joins TRBV11-1 and TRBJ2-7; 9 nucleotides line up with TRBD1. Germline V gene data show CDR1 as SGHAT and CDR2 as FQDESV (reference sequence). Unmatched junction bases numbered 5, after V lost 4 bases and J lost 4 bases. The CDR3 contains 14 residues. CDR3 sequence (DNA): TGTGCCAGCAGCTCGTCCGGGACAGGGTACGAGCAGTACTTC. Its protein is CASSSSGTGYEQYF.

In the case of this clone: Other DNA sequences in the same sample also yield this CDR3. V is TRBV6-5 and J is TRBJ2-1; the D gene is possibly TRBD1 (5 bases). With 2 bases removed from V and 0 bases from J, the gap between germline ends came to 8 bases. The CDR3 runs to 15 residues. CDR1 and CDR2 from the germline V gene are MNHEY and SVGAGI. CDR3 residues: CASSYRTGSYNEQFF. The CDR3 nucleotides read TGTGCCAGCAGTTACCGAACAGGCTCCTACAATGAGCAGTTCTTC.

CDR3 residues: CASSRMTGKPDEQYF. CDR3 DNA: TGTGCCAGCAGCCGGATGACAGGGAAACCCGACGAGCAGTACTTC. The chain combines TRBV7-9 with TRBJ2-7, with 7 nucleotides matching TRBD1. The V gene's germline CDR1 is SEHNR and CDR2 FQNEAQ (reference sequence). V was clipped by 5 bases and J by 5 bases; unmatched bases: 12. This CDR3 is built from 15 residues. Variable domain in full (rest from reference TRBV7-9 and TRBJ2-7): DTGVSQNPRHKITKRGQNVTFRCDPISEHNRLYWYRQTLGQGPEFLTYFQNEAQLEKSRLLSDRFSAERPKGSFSTLEIQRTEQGDSAMYLCASSRMTGKPDEQYFGPGTRLTVT.

The V gene is TRBV18, the J gene TRBJ2-1; D might be TRBD1 (6 bases). There are 13 residues in the CDR3. V lost 0 bases, J lost 7 bases, and 7 bases lay in between. The germline V gene has CDR1 KGHSH and CDR2 LQKENI. In DNA form, the CDR3 reads TGTGCCAGCTCACCACCTGACAGGAATGAGCAGTTCTTC. Its protein product is CASSPPDRNEQFF.

The CDR3 spells CASSLTGTDGYTF. Here the CDR3 DNA reads TGCGCCAGCAGCCTGACAGGGACAGATGGCTACACCTTC. This chain joins TRBV4-3 and TRBJ1-2, with 7 bases lining up with TRBD1. Germline CDR1 is LGHNA and CDR2 is YSLEER. The length of the CDR3 is 13 residues. V lost 4 bases, J lost 6 bases, and 5 bases stayed unmatched.